One TCR beta chain is described in this entry. Its cognate antigen is unknown. This sample was included in a study of post-analysis software for immune sequencing data. Whole-study results and caveats: With TRBV5-6, TRBV5-1 and TRBV20-1 included, about five TRBV segments were more frequent in patients than in controls. Versus controls, multiple sclerosis patients showed significantly lower diversity (normalized Chao1).

With V trimmed by 4 bases and J by 1 base, 8 bases remained unmatched. CDR3 length equals 16 residues. CDR1 and CDR2 (germline): SGHDN, FVKESK. Included in the TCR beta cDNA libraries were unique molecular identifiers. The T cell input of roughly 0.85 to 11 million gave approximately 500,000 cDNA molecules. TCRdb re-analysed the PCR reads in MiXCR, keeping a single row per CDR3 protein. The table shows hundreds of thousands of distinct CDR3 sequences, with 30% occurring only once. This sequence was found in a girl aged 5-17 years with multiple sclerosis. V and J are TRBV14 and TRBJ2-5; TRBD2 matches at 8 bases. The sample taken for sequencing was blood. As DNA, the CDR3 is TGTGCCAGCAGCCGGGGCAGCGGGAGAGCCCAAGAGACCCAGTACTTC. This codes for CASSRGSGRAQETQYF.